Listed below are T cell receptor beta chains from one sample, sequenced in a study of T cell repertoires in cytomegalovirus infection. In TCRdb, the reads were re-called with MiXCR into one record per CDR3 protein. The sample shows about 150,000 distinct CDR3 sequences, around 30% of them seen only once. The antigens for these receptors are not known. This specimen was CD8+ T cells from cultured PBMCs, taken from culture after CMV antigen stimulation. These receptors all come from a human donor in good health (CMV status not recorded). Some clones in this sample may be carry-over from other donors' samples. CDR3s include the opening cysteine and the closing phenylalanine or tryptophan. Fields, in order: clone size, D gene, J gene, V gene, CDR3 DNA, CDR3 protein. A D gene is named only where the DNA matches it firmly. Some rows mark clone size as missing; the rest say once, few, many or name a class of expanded clone.

clone_size: -
d_call: -
j_call: TRBJ2-3
v_call: TRBV5-4
cdr3_nt: TGTGCCAGCAGCCAGGTGGATGGGGCAGATACGCAGTATTTT
cdr3_aa: CASSQVDGADTQYF

clone_size: few
d_call: -
j_call: TRBJ1-1
v_call: TRBV19
cdr3_nt: TGTGCCAGTAGTATTGAGTCAGGGATGAACACTGAAGCTTTCTTT
cdr3_aa: CASSIESGMNTEAFF

clone_size: -
d_call: -
j_call: TRBJ2-7
v_call: TRBV7-9
cdr3_nt: TGTGCCAGCAGCTCTCGACACCTGGGGTACTACGAGCAGTACTTC
cdr3_aa: CASSSRHLGYYEQYF

clone_size: -
d_call: -
j_call: TRBJ2-1
v_call: TRBV20-1
cdr3_nt: TGCAGTGCTTCTCCCGGGTCGAGCTCCTACAATGAGCAGTTCTTC
cdr3_aa: CSASPGSSSYNEQFF

clone_size: -
d_call: -
j_call: TRBJ2-3
v_call: TRBV4-1
cdr3_nt: TGCGCCAGCAGCCCTCACCGGGGGGCTAGCACAGATACGCAGTATTTT
cdr3_aa: CASSPHRGASTDTQYF

clone_size: many
d_call: TRBD2
j_call: TRBJ2-1
v_call: TRBV4-2
cdr3_nt: TGTGCCAGCAGCCAAGATGGGACTAGCGGGGACAATGAGCAGTTCTTC
cdr3_aa: CASSQDGTSGDNEQFF

clone_size: -
d_call: TRBD1
j_call: TRBJ1-1
v_call: TRBV19
cdr3_nt: TGTGCCAGTGCGACAGGGCCGAACACTGAAGCTTTCTTT
cdr3_aa: CASATGPNTEAFF

clone_size: -
d_call: -
j_call: TRBJ2-1
v_call: TRBV7-2
cdr3_nt: TGTGCCAGCAGCTCCGCATACAATGAGCAGTTCTTC
cdr3_aa: CASSSAYNEQFF

clone_size: -
d_call: -
j_call: TRBJ1-1
v_call: TRBV4-1
cdr3_nt: TGCGCCAGCAGCCCCCGGGAGGGCACTGAAGCTTTCTTT
cdr3_aa: CASSPREGTEAFF

clone_size: many
d_call: -
j_call: TRBJ1-2
v_call: TRBV6-1
cdr3_nt: TGTGCCTCCTACGGGGTCCCCTCCGCACCCTATGGCTACACCTTC
cdr3_aa: CASYGVPSAPYGYTF

clone_size: -
d_call: -
j_call: TRBJ2-6
v_call: TRBV12-3/TRBV12-4
cdr3_nt: TGTGCCAGCAGTTTAGGCAGGGTTCGCTCTGGGGCCAACGTCCTGACTTTC
cdr3_aa: CASSLGRVRSGANVLTF

clone_size: -
d_call: TRBD2
j_call: TRBJ2-7
v_call: TRBV4-1
cdr3_nt: TGCGCCAGCTCTCCGGGACTAGGCGGACAATACGAGCAGTACTTC
cdr3_aa: CASSPGLGGQYEQYF

clone_size: medium-sized
d_call: TRBD1
j_call: TRBJ1-5
v_call: TRBV7-2
cdr3_nt: TGTGCCAGCAGCTTAGGGACAGGGCCTAATCAGCCCCAGCATTTT
cdr3_aa: CASSLGTGPNQPQHF

clone_size: -
d_call: TRBD1
j_call: TRBJ1-1
v_call: TRBV2
cdr3_nt: TGTGCCAGCAGTGAGGGGACAGGGATGAACACTGAAGCTTTCTTT
cdr3_aa: CASSEGTGMNTEAFF

clone_size: many
d_call: -
j_call: TRBJ1-1
v_call: TRBV7-9
cdr3_nt: TGTGCCAGCAGCTTAGGACTGGGCCGTTCCACTGAAGCTTTCTTT
cdr3_aa: CASSLGLGRSTEAFF

clone_size: -
d_call: TRBD1
j_call: TRBJ1-2
v_call: TRBV27
cdr3_nt: TGTGCCAGCAGTTTAACTGACAGGGGAGAAGGCTACACCTTC
cdr3_aa: CASSLTDRGEGYTF

clone_size: few
d_call: -
j_call: TRBJ2-7
v_call: TRBV13
cdr3_nt: TGTGCCAGCAGCTTAGGGCAGTTCTCCTACGAGCAGTACTTC
cdr3_aa: CASSLGQFSYEQYF

clone_size: few
d_call: TRBD1
j_call: TRBJ2-1
v_call: TRBV2
cdr3_nt: TGTGCCAGCAGGGCCGGGACAGGAGTAAACAATGAGCAGTTCTTC
cdr3_aa: CASRAGTGVNNEQFF

clone_size: -
d_call: TRBD1
j_call: TRBJ2-3
v_call: TRBV7-8
cdr3_nt: TGTGCCAGCAGCCCATGGACAGGGCTCACAGATACGCAGTATTTT
cdr3_aa: CASSPWTGLTDTQYF

clone_size: once
d_call: -
j_call: TRBJ2-1
v_call: TRBV4-1
cdr3_nt: TGCGCCAGCAGCCCAAGGCCCCAGTGGCGGAATGAGCAGTTCTTC
cdr3_aa: CASSPRPQWRNEQFF

clone_size: -
d_call: -
j_call: TRBJ1-5
v_call: TRBV20-1
cdr3_nt: TGCAGTGCTAGGGCCTTTCTAGGGATTGACAATCAGCCCCAGCATTTT
cdr3_aa: CSARAFLGIDNQPQHF

clone_size: -
d_call: TRBD1
j_call: TRBJ2-3
v_call: TRBV6-5
cdr3_nt: TGTGCCAGCAGTTATATTGCAGGGGGCAAAGATACGCAGTATTTT
cdr3_aa: CASSYIAGGKDTQYF

clone_size: -
d_call: TRBD1
j_call: TRBJ2-7
v_call: TRBV5-4
cdr3_nt: TGTGCCAGCAGCTTGGGTGGGACAGCCTACGAGCAGTACTTC
cdr3_aa: CASSLGGTAYEQYF

clone_size: few
d_call: -
j_call: TRBJ2-2
v_call: TRBV27
cdr3_nt: TGTGCCAGCAGAGACAGTCCAGGGGAGCTGTTTTTT
cdr3_aa: CASRDSPGELFF

clone_size: -
d_call: -
j_call: TRBJ2-7
v_call: TRBV7-6
cdr3_nt: TGTGCCAGCAGCCCTGGGGGAGGCAAGGAGCAGTACTTC
cdr3_aa: CASSPGGGKEQYF

clone_size: -
d_call: -
j_call: TRBJ2-3
v_call: TRBV7-6
cdr3_nt: TGTGCCAGCAGCCTCTACGCGTCCATGATAATCACAGATACGCAGTATTTT
cdr3_aa: CASSLYASMIITDTQYF

clone_size: few
d_call: TRBD1
j_call: TRBJ1-1
v_call: TRBV7-9
cdr3_nt: TGTGCCAGCAGCTCAGGACAGGAGCGAGCTTTCTTT
cdr3_aa: CASSSGQERAFF

clone_size: -
d_call: -
j_call: TRBJ2-3
v_call: TRBV9
cdr3_nt: TGTGCCAGCAGCCCCCGTCAGACCCCCGCAGATACGCAGTATTTT
cdr3_aa: CASSPRQTPADTQYF

clone_size: -
d_call: TRBD1
j_call: TRBJ1-1
v_call: TRBV28
cdr3_nt: TGTGCCAGCAGCCCCGACAGGGAGACTGAAGCTTTCTTT
cdr3_aa: CASSPDRETEAFF

clone_size: many
d_call: TRBD2
j_call: TRBJ2-5
v_call: TRBV5-1
cdr3_nt: TGCGCCAGCAGCTTGGATGGGACTAGCGGGGGTCCAATACAAGAGACCCAGTACTTC
cdr3_aa: CASSLDGTSGGPIQETQYF

clone_size: -
d_call: TRBD1
j_call: TRBJ1-1
v_call: TRBV19
cdr3_nt: TGTGCCAGTGGGGACAGCCTGAACACTGAAGCTTTCTTT
cdr3_aa: CASGDSLNTEAFF

clone_size: few
d_call: -
j_call: TRBJ2-1
v_call: TRBV4-1
cdr3_nt: TGCGCCAGCAGCCAAGAGGGGACCGTTAGCGGCAATGAGCAGTTCTTC
cdr3_aa: CASSQEGTVSGNEQFF

clone_size: few
d_call: -
j_call: TRBJ2-2
v_call: TRBV20-1
cdr3_nt: TGCAGTGCTACCGGATCGGCTAGCACCGGGGAGCTGTTTTTT
cdr3_aa: CSATGSASTGELFF

clone_size: -
d_call: -
j_call: TRBJ2-3
v_call: TRBV27
cdr3_nt: TGTGCCAGCAGTTTATGGGTCACAGATACGCAGTATTTT
cdr3_aa: CASSLWVTDTQYF

clone_size: -
d_call: -
j_call: TRBJ1-1
v_call: TRBV4-1
cdr3_nt: TGCGCCAGCAGTCCGGCCAGGGTAGGAACTGAAGCTTTCTTT
cdr3_aa: CASSPARVGTEAFF

clone_size: few
d_call: -
j_call: TRBJ2-2
v_call: TRBV27
cdr3_nt: TGTGCCAGCAGCGACCCGACGGGGGAGCTGTTTTTT
cdr3_aa: CASSDPTGELFF

clone_size: many
d_call: -
j_call: TRBJ1-6
v_call: TRBV9
cdr3_nt: TGTGCCAGCAGCGTAGCCGATTCCTATAATTCACCCCTCCACTTT
cdr3_aa: CASSVADSYNSPLHF

clone_size: -
d_call: -
j_call: TRBJ1-2
v_call: TRBV13
cdr3_nt: TGTGCCAGCAGCCCCGGGGGCTACACCTTC
cdr3_aa: CASSPGGYTF

clone_size: few
d_call: -
j_call: TRBJ2-1
v_call: TRBV28
cdr3_nt: TGTGCCAGCAGTTTATCTAAAGCGGCCTCCTACAATGAGCAGTTCTTC
cdr3_aa: CASSLSKAASYNEQFF

clone_size: -
d_call: -
j_call: TRBJ2-7
v_call: TRBV27
cdr3_nt: TGTGCCAGCAACCCCTCTCGGGGGCTAGGCTCCTACGAGCAGTACTTC
cdr3_aa: CASNPSRGLGSYEQYF

clone_size: -
d_call: -
j_call: TRBJ2-1
v_call: TRBV7-7
cdr3_nt: TGTGCCAGCAGCGCGGACCCTGATAACAATGAGCAGTTCTTC
cdr3_aa: CASSADPDNNEQFF

clone_size: few
d_call: -
j_call: TRBJ1-4
v_call: TRBV19
cdr3_nt: TGTGCCAGTAGTATCCTGAGCAGGAGGGGTGCTGAAAAACTGTTTTTT
cdr3_aa: CASSILSRRGAEKLFF

clone_size: few
d_call: -
j_call: TRBJ2-2
v_call: TRBV7-9
cdr3_nt: TGCACACTAGCCGACACCGGGGAGCTGTTTTTT
cdr3_aa: CTLADTGELFF

clone_size: -
d_call: TRBD1
j_call: TRBJ2-5
v_call: TRBV7-2
cdr3_nt: TGTGCCAGCAGCTCAGGGGGTTTTCAAGAGACCCAGTACTTC
cdr3_aa: CASSSGGFQETQYF

clone_size: few
d_call: TRBD1
j_call: TRBJ1-1
v_call: TRBV4-1
cdr3_nt: TGCGCCAGCAGCCGACAGGGAAGTGAAGCTTTCTTT
cdr3_aa: CASSRQGSEAFF

clone_size: -
d_call: -
j_call: TRBJ1-2
v_call: TRBV2
cdr3_nt: TGTGCCAGCAGGGAAACCACAGCCTCCGTCAATGGCTACACCTTC
cdr3_aa: CASRETTASVNGYTF

clone_size: many
d_call: -
j_call: TRBJ1-6
v_call: TRBV14
cdr3_nt: TGTGCCAGCAGCCAAGTGCAGGGAAATTCACCCCTCCACTTT
cdr3_aa: CASSQVQGNSPLHF

clone_size: few
d_call: -
j_call: TRBJ2-1
v_call: TRBV6-8
cdr3_nt: TGTGCCAGCAGTTACCCAGGGTACAATGAGCAGTTCTTC
cdr3_aa: CASSYPGYNEQFF

clone_size: -
d_call: TRBD1
j_call: TRBJ1-1
v_call: TRBV19
cdr3_nt: TGTGCCAGCACGGACAGGATGAACACTGAAGCTTTCTTT
cdr3_aa: CASTDRMNTEAFF

clone_size: -
d_call: -
j_call: TRBJ1-2
v_call: TRBV27
cdr3_nt: TGTGCCAGCAGTTTATATCAGGGATCGGGATATGGCTACACCTTC
cdr3_aa: CASSLYQGSGYGYTF